These 28 T cell receptor beta chains came from one sample sequenced in a study of T cells in Graves' hyperthyroidism and ophthalmopathy. Researchers amplified the TCR beta CDR3 regions from RNA transcripts. The HTBI set primed first-round TCR CDR3 RT-PCR. TCRdb passed the multiplex PCR reads through MiXCR, listing each CDR3 protein once. The sample holds some 770,000 distinct CDR3 sequences, about a sixth seen once. Input material: blood. These receptors were taken from a man aged 18 to 29 with Graves' hyperthyroidism.

This clonotype was seen more than once but under ten times. The chain is built from TRBV20-1 and TRBJ2-1, with 9 bases fitting TRBD2. CDR3 length: 13 residues. Germline assignment: CDR1 DFQATT and CDR2 SNEGSKA (reference sequence). V lost 3 bases, J lost 8 bases, and 5 bases stayed unmatched. The CDR3 region has the DNA TGCAGTGCTAGTATTAGCGGGAGACATGAGCAGTTCTTC. Its translation is CSASISGRHEQFF.

This clonotype has at least ten counts. The chain carries TRBV6-5 and TRBJ2-1; 10 bases agree with TRBD2. The germline CDR1 and CDR2 sequences are MNHEY and SVGAGI. This CDR3 is built from 16 residues. Trimming at V came to 0 bases and at J to 8 bases, leaving 7 bases not matched to a gene. The CDR3 reads CASSYSALAGTYEQFF. The CDR3 DNA reads as TGTGCCAGCAGTTACTCGGCACTAGCGGGGACCTATGAGCAGTTCTTC.

The sample holds many counts of this clonotype. The rearrangement links TRBV18 to TRBJ2-7, with D hard to call. V gave up 5 bases and J gave up 2 bases, with 7 bases separating them. From germline, CDR1 is KGHSH and CDR2 LQKENI. CDR3 length equals 12 residues. This chain's CDR3 is CASSSEAYEQYF. In DNA form, the CDR3 reads TGTGCCAGCTCATCCGAAGCCTACGAGCAGTACTTC.

This clonotype was observed a few times. The J gene is TRBJ1-3, the V gene TRBV6-1; tentatively, D is TRBD1 (6 bases). The germline V gene encodes CDR1 MNHNS and CDR2 SASEGT. Deletions cut 6 bases from V and 4 bases from J, with 13 bases between. This CDR3 region has 14 residues. This CDR3 is CASRKQGGGNTIYF. The DNA of the CDR3 is TGTGCCAGCAGAAAACAGGGAGGAGGAAACACCATATATTTT.

The rearrangement links TRBV20-1 to TRBJ2-7; 7 bases agree with TRBD2. The V segment lost 3 bases and the J segment 5 bases; nucleotides outside the gene matches: 16. CDR1 DFQATT and CDR2 SNEGSKA come from the germline V gene (reference sequence). This CDR3 is built from 16 residues. The CDR3 loop is CSASSGERDFHDEQYF. CDR3 nucleotide sequence: TGCAGTGCTAGTTCGGGGGAGCGGGACTTTCACGACGAGCAGTACTTC.

Comments on this clonotype: This clone may be a read error of a much larger clone one base away. CDR3 nucleotides: TGTGCCAGCAGTGAGGGGATATACTCTGGAAACACCATAGATTTT. Amino acids: CASSEGIYSGNTIDF. This rearrangement joins TRBV12-3 or TRBV12-4 to TRBJ1-3; D perhaps matches TRBD1 (5 bases). The CDR3 runs to 15 residues.

This clonotype was seen ten or more times. An end of the junction differs from the germline gene, which may be a read error. The J gene is TRBJ2-6, the V gene TRBV5-1; 7 bases are shared with TRBD2. Germline CDR1 is SGHRS and CDR2 is YFSETQ. The CDR3 totals 16 residues. In DNA, the CDR3 is TGTGCCAGCAGTCTGGGGGGGTCCTCTGGGGCCAACGTCCTGACTTTC. This gives the protein CASSLGGSSGANVLTF.

The chain links TRBV19 to TRBJ2-5; TRBD2 aligns across 9 bases. Germline CDR1 is LNHDA and CDR2 is SQIVND (reference sequence). The CDR3 is 15 amino acids. V lost 3 bases to trimming and J lost 3 bases; unmatched junction nucleotides: 5. The CDR3 protein is CASSILAGGKETQYF. In DNA form, the CDR3 reads TGTGCCAGTAGTATTCTGGCGGGAGGGAAAGAGACCCAGTACTTC.

The rearrangement joins TRBV2 to TRBJ1-2, with TRBD1 matching 7 bases. Germline CDR1 SNHLY, CDR2 FYNNEI. The CDR3 totals 12 residues. The trim removed 7 bases at V and 8 bases at J, leaving 7 bases unmatched. This CDR3 reads CASTTTGSGYTF. CDR3 sequence (DNA): TGTGCCAGCACTACGACAGGGAGCGGCTACACCTTC.

The sample holds many counts of this clonotype. The chain combines TRBV12-3 or TRBV12-4 with TRBJ2-6; D is uncertain. This CDR3 is built from 15 residues. Trimming took 4 bases from V and 0 from J, leaving 7 bases between them. The CDR3 loop reads CASSSDTSGANVLTF. The CDR3, as DNA: TGTGCCAGCAGTTCCGACACCTCTGGGGCCAACGTCCTGACTTTC.

Of note for this clonotype: A much more abundant neighbour one base away suggests this may be a read error. V gene TRBV30 combines with J gene TRBJ2-3; perhaps TRBD2 as D (5 bases). Germline CDR1 GTSNPN, CDR2 SVGIG (reference sequence). This CDR3 comprises 13 residues. Trimming left V 5 bases short and J 6 bases short, with 15 bases between. The CDR3 reads CAWGRLRSDTQYF. Here the CDR3 DNA reads TGTGCCTGGGGTCGACTACGGTCCGATACGCAGTATTTT.

The sample holds many counts of this clonotype. The CDR3 coding sequence is TGTGCCAGCACCCTTACACCCAGGACGACCTACGAGCAGTACTTC. Protein sequence: CASTLTPRTTYEQYF. The chain recombines TRBV7-2 with TRBJ2-7, with D hard to call. Looked up from germline, CDR1 is SGHTA and CDR2 is FQGNSA. Trimming left V 7 bases short and J 2 bases short, with 18 bases between. The CDR3 covers 15 residues.

The J gene is TRBJ2-2, the V gene TRBV12-3 or TRBV12-4; D is ambiguous. V lost 5 bases, J lost 7 bases, and 5 bases lay in between. The length of the CDR3 is 11 residues. CDR3 nucleotides: TGTGCCAGCAGTGAGAACGGGGAGCTGTTTTTT. It yields the protein CASSENGELFF.

This chain connects TRBV20-1 to TRBJ2-7, with 16 bases that match TRBD2. Germline assignment: CDR1 DFQATT and CDR2 SNEGSKA (reference sequence). The CDR3 spans 16 residues. Germline trimming cut 3 bases from V and 8 bases from J; bases unmatched to any gene: 10. The CDR3 DNA follows: TGCAGTGCTAGCGGGACTAGCGGGAGGGCCTATCTCCAGCAGTACTTC. It specifies CSASGTSGRAYLQQYF.

This clonotype was seen many times. V and J are TRBV3-1 and TRBJ1-1; no definite D call. V dropped 1 base and J dropped 4 bases, with 10 bases sitting between them. The CDR3 length is 14 residues. CDR1 LGHDT and CDR2 YNNKEL come from the germline V gene (reference sequence). In DNA form, the CDR3 reads TGTGCCAGCAGCCAAGGAAGGCCTGGCACTGAAGCTTTCTTT. Translated: CASSQGRPGTEAFF.

The chain recombines TRBV4-3 with TRBJ2-1; D remains unclear. Germline values: CDR1 LGHNA, CDR2 YSLEER. There are 18 residues in the CDR3. V was trimmed by 0 bases and J by 4 bases, leaving 19 bases between them. This chain's CDR3 is CASSQEPQSVVAYNEQFF. As DNA, the CDR3 is TGCGCCAGCAGCCAAGAGCCCCAGAGCGTGGTAGCTTACAATGAGCAGTTCTTC.

In this sample, this clonotype turned up many times. The chain links TRBV2 to TRBJ1-5, with TRBD1 identical over 7 bases. The CDR3 spans 15 residues. V lost 6 bases and J lost 1; bases outside the gene matches: 6. CDR1 is SNHLY, CDR2 FYNNEI, per germline. The CDR3 nucleotides read TGTGCCAGCAGCCACGACAGGGCGAGCAATCAGCCCCAGCATTTT. Amino acids: CASSHDRASNQPQHF.

With respect to this clonotype: A read error is possible here, since a much larger clone lies one base away. V gene TRBV7-9 combines with J gene TRBJ2-7; TRBD2 is a possible D gene (6 bases). Germline CDR1 SEHNR, CDR2 FQNEAQ (reference sequence). The CDR3 has 16 amino acids. CDR3 residues: CASNLVTGTHSYEQYF. CDR3 DNA sequence: TGTGCCAGCAACTTAGTGACCGGGACTCACTCCTACGAGCAGTACTTC.

Ten or more counts support this clonotype. The chain recombines TRBV12-3 or TRBV12-4 with TRBJ2-1; D is unresolved. The CDR3 contains 14 residues. With 7 bases removed from V and 5 bases from J, the gap between germline ends came to 15 bases. The CDR3 coding sequence is TGTGCCAGCACGACGAAGGCGAGACACAATGAGCAGTTCTTC. Protein: CASTTKARHNEQFF.

The V and J genes are TRBV28 and TRBJ2-1, with 9 bases aligning to TRBD1. V shed 5 bases, J shed 1 base, and the junction held 6 bases outside the gene matches. The CDR3 is made up of 16 amino acids. Germline V gene data show CDR1 as MDHEN and CDR2 as SYDVKM. CDR3 nucleotides: TGTGCCAGCAGTCGATCAGGGACAGGGTCCTACAATGAGCAGTTCTTC. It codes for CASSRSGTGSYNEQFF.

The gene calls are TRBV4-1 and TRBJ2-1; 10 nucleotides align to TRBD2. Germline lookup yields CDR1 MGHRA and CDR2 YSYEKL. The CDR3 contains 16 residues. V lost 2 bases and J lost 4; bases outside the gene matches: 5. The CDR3 protein is CASSQPGTSVYNEQFF. CDR3 DNA: TGCGCCAGCAGCCAACCCGGGACTAGCGTGTACAATGAGCAGTTCTTC.

This clonotype was observed many times. The chain recombines TRBV28 with TRBJ2-7; TRBD1 might be the D (5 bases). V lost 7 bases, J lost 5 bases, and 21 bases lay in between. Germline V lookup: CDR1 MDHEN, CDR2 SYDVKM. The CDR3 contains 15 residues. The CDR3 here is CASTTRTHSGNEQYF. The CDR3 DNA reads as TGTGCCAGCACTACACGGACCCACTCAGGGAACGAGCAGTACTTC.

This clonotype came up a few times. The chain carries TRBV7-8 and TRBJ2-3; no clear D. Per the germline V gene, CDR1 is SGHVS and CDR2 is FQNEAQ. CDR3 length: 15 residues. V was clipped by 5 bases and J by 2 bases, with 14 bases between them. CDR3 sequence: CASSPRRTYTDTQYF. CDR3 sequence (DNA): TGTGCCAGCAGCCCCCGACGGACCTACACAGATACGCAGTATTTT.

This clonotype occurred a few times. The rearrangement links TRBV6-5 to TRBJ2-3; TRBD1 matches 10 bases. The germline gives CDR1 MNHEY, CDR2 SVGAGI. V lost 2 bases to trimming and J lost 4 bases; unmatched junction nucleotides: 6. The CDR3 loop spans 16 amino acids. The chain's CDR3 is CASSYETGGKADTQYF. The DNA for the CDR3 is TGTGCCAGCAGTTACGAGACAGGGGGCAAGGCAGATACGCAGTATTTT.

This clonotype was detected a few times. V usage is TRBV15 and J usage is TRBJ2-3; 7 positions match TRBD2. Germline V gene sequence: CDR1 LNHNV, CDR2 YYDKDF (reference sequence). J was trimmed by 11 bases and V by 6 bases; bases with no gene match: 11. The CDR3 is made up of 13 amino acids. The CDR3, as DNA: TGTGCCACCAGTTACGGACTAGGCTGGGGGCAGTATTTT. Protein product: CATSYGLGWGQYF.

This clonotype was seen a handful of times. The chain carries TRBV6-5 and TRBJ2-2, with TRBD2 identical over 10 bases. The CDR3 totals 19 residues. Germline values: CDR1 MNHEY, CDR2 SVGAGI. Unmatched junction bases numbered 7, after V lost 0 bases and J lost 0 bases. The CDR3, as DNA: TGTGCCAGCAGTTACTCGGCTAGCGGGAGAAGGACGAACACCGGGGAGCTGTTTTTT. Protein product: CASSYSASGRRTNTGELFF.

This clonotype was found many times. This sequence joins TRBV6-2 or TRBV6-3 and TRBJ2-7; 7 bases are a match to TRBD2. V was clipped by 2 bases and J by 3 bases; unmatched bases: 4. The germline gives CDR1 MNHEY, CDR2 SVGEGT. This CDR3 has 14 residues. The CDR3 DNA is TGTGCCAGCAGTTACGCGGGAGCGCACTACGAGCAGTACTTC. Amino acids: CASSYAGAHYEQYF.

In its sample, this clonotype was seen a few times. The chain links TRBV7-9 to TRBJ2-5; no definite D call. There are 13 residues in the CDR3. With 6 bases removed from V and 7 bases from J, the gap between germline ends came to 15 bases. Per germline, CDR1 SEHNR and CDR2 FQNEAQ (reference sequence). The CDR3 nucleotides read TGTGCCAGCAGTCTTGGGCCTCCTGGGACCCAGTACTTC. Amino acid sequence: CASSLGPPGTQYF.